This T cell receptor (beta chain) is from a study of T cell repertoires in cytomegalovirus infection (dated by TCRdb to between 2018 and 2021). The study in broad terms: Because public TCR beta signatures pointed to carriage of CMV infection together with the matching HLA type, the HLA type of each donor mattered for the analysis. Overall study outcomes, separate from this receptor: In both this cohort and an independent cohort of several hundred donors, the cumulative frequency of public TCR beta family members distinguished carriers of CMV infection plus the relevant HLA type. In the ex vivo response, HLA-C-restricted CMV-specific TCR beta clonotypes were dominant, and in two of eight donors the single most frequent clonotype came from this HLA-C-restricted group.

This clonotype occurred many times. Its antigen is unknown. No base-level quality is on record; no much larger clone is a single base apart. TCRdb records Illumina HiSeq 1500 as the sequencer. TCRdb reran the public reads through fastp at Q25 and MiXCR, keeping productive beta chains. Merged by CDR3 protein, the rows form single entries marked with the most common genes and DNA. This sample is represented by approximately 240,000 distinct CDR3 sequences; approximately 13% of them were singletons. The ten largest clonotypes hold approximately 1.6% of the sample. V sheds 2 bases and J sheds 9 bases, leaving 8 bases between their ends. Measured from the cysteine to the phenylalanine, the CDR3 is 12 residues long. The only DNA kept is the CDR3, 36 bases in frame from the first base. The CDR1 and CDR2 encoded by the germline V gene (reference sequence) are MNHNY and SVGAGI.

This receptor was taken from a human donor in good health (CMV status not recorded). Some clones in this sample may be carry-over from other donors' samples. The sequencing sample was made of PBMCs. The chain joins TRBV6-6 to TRBJ2-1; no D gene is confidently identified. The base sequence is TGTGCCAGCAGTTACAGGCTTCCTGAGCAGTTCTTC. Its product reads: CASSYRLPEQFF.